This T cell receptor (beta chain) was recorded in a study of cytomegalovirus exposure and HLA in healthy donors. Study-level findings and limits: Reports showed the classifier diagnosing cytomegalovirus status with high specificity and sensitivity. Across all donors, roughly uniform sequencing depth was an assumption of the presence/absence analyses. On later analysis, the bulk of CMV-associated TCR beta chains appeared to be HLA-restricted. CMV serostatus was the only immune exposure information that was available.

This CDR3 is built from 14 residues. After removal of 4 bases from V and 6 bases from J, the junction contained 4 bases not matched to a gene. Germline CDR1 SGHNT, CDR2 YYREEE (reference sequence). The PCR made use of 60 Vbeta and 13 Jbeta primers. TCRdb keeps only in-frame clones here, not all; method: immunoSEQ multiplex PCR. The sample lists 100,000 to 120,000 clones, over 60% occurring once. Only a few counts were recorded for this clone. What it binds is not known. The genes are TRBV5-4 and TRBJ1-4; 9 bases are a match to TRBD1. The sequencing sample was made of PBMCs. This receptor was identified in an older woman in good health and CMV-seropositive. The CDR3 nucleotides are TGTGCCAGCAGCGGACGACAGGGGGATGAAAAACTGTTTTTT. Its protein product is CASSGRQGDEKLFF.